A few counts support the clone carrying this T cell receptor beta chain. TCRdb independently ran MiXCR on the RT-PCR reads; one entry per CDR3 protein. The sample records around 750,000 distinct CDR3 sequences, around 20% being singletons. This sample is part of a study of response to subunit inactivated influenza vaccine. The CDR3 spans 13 residues. CDR1 is SGHDN and CDR2 is FVKESK in the germline V gene. With 5 bases removed from V and 6 bases from J, the gap between germline ends came to 12 bases. V usage is TRBV14 and J usage is TRBJ2-3, with D perhaps matching TRBD2 (5 bases). The receptor comes from a man over 45 who received an inactivated influenza vaccine. The sample here was PBMCs from blood, taken approximately 5 days after vaccination. The CDR3: CASSERVLDTQYF. Here the CDR3 DNA reads TGTGCCAGCAGCGAGAGGGTGCTGGATACGCAGTATTTT.